This T cell receptor (beta chain) was obtained from a study of identical twins (dated by TCRdb to between 2015 and 2016). Regarding the research as a whole: TCR alpha and beta repertoires from monozygotic twins, unrelated adults of various ages and cord blood were deep-sequenced to test whether fetal clonotypes persist. To rule out contamination, the twin experiments were replicated at different times with different library preparation protocols. Study-wide findings and limitations: Excess twin sharing in beta out-of-frame sequences was weaker because fewer shared sequences lowered the signal-to-noise ratio. Fewer insertions were carried by abundant cord blood beta clonotypes, a similar but weaker trend appeared in young adult naive repertoires, and no such trend appeared in memory repertoires. Zero-insertion analyses could be partly confounded by invariant T cells such as MAIT and iNKT, though diverse VJ usage argued against such confounding for most clonotypes. In monozygotic twins, recombination models systematically underestimated out-of-frame TCR alpha sharing, but the models matched the sharing seen between unrelated individuals. Because the same donors could not be followed over many years, the conclusions relied on cross-sectional statistical analysis. Out-of-frame TCR alpha sequences shared between twins showed an excess of low generation-probability sequences compared with coincidental sharing between unrelated individuals.

Library creation used 5' RACE. Sequencing took place on an Illumina HiSeq 2000. Template switching added a universal primer binding site, and the final cDNA carried a unique molecular identifier that allowed TCR cDNA molecules to be counted accurately. Specific primers in the conserved constant-segment region were used to synthesize first-strand cDNA for the TCR alpha and beta chains. To control for contamination, each cDNA library was double barcoded with a SMART-Mk sample barcode plus Illumina barcodes. TruSeq adapter sequences, together with Illumina sample barcodes, were added in two successive PCR steps. TCR alpha and beta cDNA libraries were sequenced on the Illumina HiSeq platform with custom primers. Turning to the authors' computational methods: MiGEC was used to process raw reads and extract unique molecular identifiers, and MiXCR was used to find CDR3 positions. Recombination models were inferred per individual with the repgenHMM and IGoR tools using an EM algorithm. Shared clonotype analysis was performed with the tcR package in R, normalizing sharing by the product of cloneset sizes. To study raw recombination without the effects of thymic and clonal selection, out-of-frame nonproductive sequences were analyzed. TCRdb itself trimmed the public reads at Q25 with fastp, ran MiXCR and retained productive beta chains. Identical CDR3 proteins give one entry, which carries the most common genes and DNA. TCRdb, not the original authors, processed these V and J calls. The sample table lists hundreds of thousands of distinct CDR3 sequences, around an eighth of them with a count of one. The biggest ten clones account for about 1.5% of the sample.

This clonotype was recorded at least ten times. Its antigen target is currently unknown. No base qualities exist here, and no much larger clone lies one base off it. The cysteine opens and the phenylalanine closes a CDR3 of 14 amino acids. The kept DNA is CDR3 alone, 42 bases in frame from the first base. The germline ends are 8 bases apart after V is trimmed by 3 bases and J by 0 bases. Per the germline V gene (reference sequence), LNHDA is the CDR1 and SQIVND is the CDR2. Every donor was a healthy Caucasian. The twin cohort consisted of three pairs of female monozygotic twins, all aged roughly 18 to 30 years. The RNA used for TCR libraries was isolated from peripheral blood mononuclear cells. These sequences were also reported in another study, on yellow fever vaccine responses in identical twins. The second publication reports: According to the authors, in identical twins the way T cells responded to vaccination appeared partly convergent and partly personalized. In the study, vaccine-responding T cell clones were precisely tracked in identical twins.

The TCR sequence derives from a woman in her late teens or twenties in good health. This chain joins TRBV19 to TRBJ1-2, with no D gene named confidently. The specimen sequenced was PBMCs. The DNA sequence follows: TGTGCCAGTAGTATCCGGGAGACTAACTATGGCTACACCTTC. This sequence encodes CASSIRETNYGYTF.